This entry lists 4 T cell receptor beta chains sequenced from one sample in a study of post-analysis software for immune sequencing data. Their antigen targets remain unknown. Whole-study results and caveats: TRBV segments more frequent in patients than in controls numbered roughly five and included TRBV5-6, TRBV5-1 and TRBV20-1.

Researchers reported that TCR beta cDNA libraries carried unique molecular identifiers. One entry per CDR3 protein results from TCRdb running MiXCR on the PCR reads. The table lists roughly 800,000 distinct CDR3 sequences, 46% of them singletons. Sequenced sample: blood. These receptors were taken from a girl aged 10 to 17 with multiple sclerosis.

Only a few counts were recorded for this clonotype. The chain couples TRBV7-3 to TRBJ2-1; 12 bases map to TRBD2. The length of the CDR3 is 16 residues. The germline gives CDR1 SGHTA, CDR2 FQGTGA. The V gene end was trimmed by 5 bases and the J gene end by 3 bases; junction bases not matched to a gene: 5. The CDR3 coding sequence is TGTGCCAGCAGCGCCCGGGGACTAGCGGGCTACAATGAGCAGTTCTTC. Its translation is CASSARGLAGYNEQFF.

The CDR3 DNA reads TGTGCCAGCTCACCATCGGACAGAACGGCGGGCTACACCTTC. Its protein is CASSPSDRTAGYTF. The V and J genes are TRBV18 and TRBJ1-2, with D perhaps TRBD1 (6 bases). The CDR3 has 14 amino acids. Germline lookup yields CDR1 KGHSH and CDR2 LQKENI. V lost 2 bases, J lost 8 bases, and 15 bases lay in between.

In this sample, this clonotype turned up once. The chain has TRBV5-1 and TRBJ2-2; D is ambiguous. Germline CDR1 is SGHRS and CDR2 is YFSETQ. V gave up 1 base and J gave up 2 bases, with 3 bases separating them. The CDR3 length is 13 residues. CDR3 nucleotides: TGCGCCAGCAGCTTGCAAAACACCGGGGAGCTGTTTTTT. As protein: CASSLQNTGELFF.

The chain is built from TRBV30 and TRBJ1-5; TRBD1 might be the D (5 bases). This CDR3 is 14 amino acids long. With 0 bases removed from V and 5 bases from J, the gap between germline ends came to 11 bases. The V gene's germline CDR1 is GTSNPN and CDR2 SVGIG (reference sequence). This CDR3 is CAWSVGGADQPQHF. CDR3 nucleotides: TGTGCCTGGAGTGTCGGAGGGGCGGATCAGCCCCAGCATTTT.